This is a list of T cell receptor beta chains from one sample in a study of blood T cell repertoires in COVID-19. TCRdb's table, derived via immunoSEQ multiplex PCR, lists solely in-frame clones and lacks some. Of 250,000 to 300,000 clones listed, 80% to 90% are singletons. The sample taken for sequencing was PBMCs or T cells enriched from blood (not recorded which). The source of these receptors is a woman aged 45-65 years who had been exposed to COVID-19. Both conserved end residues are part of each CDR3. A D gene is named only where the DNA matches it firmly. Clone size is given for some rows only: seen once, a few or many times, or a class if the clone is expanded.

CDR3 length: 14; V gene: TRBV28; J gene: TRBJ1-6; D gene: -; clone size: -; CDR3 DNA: TGTGCCAGCACCCTGGGGGGGTGGGGGTCACCCCTCCACTTT; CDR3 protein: CASTLGGWGSPLHF
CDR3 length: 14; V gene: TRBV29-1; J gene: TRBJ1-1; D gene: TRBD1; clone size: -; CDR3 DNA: TGCAGCGACCTAGGACAGGTGTCGAACACTGAAGCTTTCTTT; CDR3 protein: CSDLGQVSNTEAFF
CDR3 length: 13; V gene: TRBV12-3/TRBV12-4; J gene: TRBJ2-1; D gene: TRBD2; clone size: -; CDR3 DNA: TGTGCCAGCAGTCCCGGGGGGGTCGGTGAGCAGTTCTTC; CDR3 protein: CASSPGGVGEQFF
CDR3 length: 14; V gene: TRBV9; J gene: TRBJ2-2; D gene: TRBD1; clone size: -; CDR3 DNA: TGTGCCAGCCGCCGGGACAGTAACACCGGGGAGCTGTTTTTT; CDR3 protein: CASRRDSNTGELFF
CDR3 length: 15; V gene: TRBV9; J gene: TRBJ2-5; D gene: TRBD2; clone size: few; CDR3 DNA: TGTGCCAGCAGCTCTAGCGGGGGGGCATGGGAGACCCAGTACTTC; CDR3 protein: CASSSSGGAWETQYF
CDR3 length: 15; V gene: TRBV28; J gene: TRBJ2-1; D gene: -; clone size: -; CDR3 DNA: TGTGCCAGCAGTTTTGGAAGCGGCCTCATGAATGAGCAGTTCTTC; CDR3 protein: CASSFGSGLMNEQFF
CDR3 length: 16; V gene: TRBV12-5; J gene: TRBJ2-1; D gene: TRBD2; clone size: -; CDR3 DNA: TGTGCTAGTGCCATTAGCGGGGGGGTCTCCTACAATGAGCAGTTCTTC; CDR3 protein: CASAISGGVSYNEQFF
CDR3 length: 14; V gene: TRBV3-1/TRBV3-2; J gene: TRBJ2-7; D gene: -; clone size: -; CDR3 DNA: TGTGCCAGCAGCCCAGCCGGGGTCCCCTACGAGCAGTACTTC; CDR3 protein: CASSPAGVPYEQYF
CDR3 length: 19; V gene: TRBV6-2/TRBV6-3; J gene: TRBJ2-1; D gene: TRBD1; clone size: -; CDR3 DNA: TGTGCCAGCAGTCCCTCGTACCGCTGGACAGGGGACCAGTACAATGAGCAGTTCTTC; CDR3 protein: CASSPSYRWTGDQYNEQFF
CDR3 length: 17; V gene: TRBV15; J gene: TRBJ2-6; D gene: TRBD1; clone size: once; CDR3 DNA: TGTGCCACCAGCACCTGGACAGGGTGGTCTGGGGCCAACGTCCTGACTTTC; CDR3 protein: CATSTWTGWSGANVLTF
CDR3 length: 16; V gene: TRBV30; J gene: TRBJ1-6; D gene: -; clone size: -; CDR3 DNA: TGTGCCTGGCGTTTGGCGGGGGTCTCCTATAATTCACCCCTCCACTTT; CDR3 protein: CAWRLAGVSYNSPLHF
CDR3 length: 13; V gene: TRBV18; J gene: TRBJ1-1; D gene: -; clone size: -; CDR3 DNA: TGTGCCAGCTCACCAATCCAGGCCACTGAAGCTTTCTTT; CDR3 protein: CASSPIQATEAFF
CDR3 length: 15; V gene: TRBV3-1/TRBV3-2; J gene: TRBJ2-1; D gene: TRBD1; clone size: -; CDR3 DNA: TGTGCCAGCAGCCAAGTAACAGGGGGCGGTAATGAGCAGTTCTTC; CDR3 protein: CASSQVTGGGNEQFF